The entry below gives a single T cell receptor beta chain sequence along with its context. CDR3 length: 13 residues. With V trimmed by 9 bases and J by 1 base, 4 bases remained unmatched. Per the germline V gene, CDR1 is KGHSH and CDR2 is LQKENI. The source of the sample is a study of blood T cell repertoires in COVID-19. Study as a whole: Sources were T cells, B-cell-depleted T cells, or PBMCs; the material itself was cDNA or gDNA.

The table came from immunoSEQ multiplex PCR; TCRdb's copy has only in-frame clones and leaves some out. The data hold hundreds of thousands of clones, with about nine tenths observed a single time. The age range of participants was about 18 to 89 years, with residence in under 25 US areas. Cohort 3 recovery required two negative PCRs, clearance, or symptom resolution. The origin of this receptor is a man aged 35-49 years who had recovered from COVID-19. The chain uses TRBV18 and TRBJ1-1, with 8 bases matching TRBD1. Material: PBMCs or T cells enriched from blood (not recorded which). The CDR3 coding sequence is TGTGCCAGTGACAGGGGCCAGAACACTGAAGCTTTCTTT. Protein product: CASDRGQNTEAFF.